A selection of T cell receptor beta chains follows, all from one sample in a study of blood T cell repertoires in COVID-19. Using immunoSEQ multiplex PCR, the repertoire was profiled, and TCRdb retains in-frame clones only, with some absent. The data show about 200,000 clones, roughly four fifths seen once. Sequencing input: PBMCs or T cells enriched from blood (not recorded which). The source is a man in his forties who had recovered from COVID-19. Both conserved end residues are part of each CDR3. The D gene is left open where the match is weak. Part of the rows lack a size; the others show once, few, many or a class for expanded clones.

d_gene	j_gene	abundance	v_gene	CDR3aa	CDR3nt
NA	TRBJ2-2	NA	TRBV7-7	CASSLRTDNTGELFF	TGTGCCAGCAGCTTAAGAACAGACAACACCGGGGAGCTGTTTTTT
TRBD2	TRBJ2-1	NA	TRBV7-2	CASSLGPGGGPVYNEQFF	TGTGCCAGCAGCTTAGGACCCGGGGGAGGGCCGGTGTACAATGAGCAGTTCTTC
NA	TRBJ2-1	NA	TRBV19	CASQTGGVYNEQFF	TGTGCCAGTCAGACAGGCGGAGTCTACAATGAGCAGTTCTTC
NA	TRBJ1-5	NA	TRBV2	CASRAPGSNQPQHF	TGTGCCAGCAGGGCTCCGGGAAGCAATCAGCCCCAGCATTTT
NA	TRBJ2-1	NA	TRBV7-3	CASSRSGNNEQFF	TGTGCCAGCAGCCGTAGCGGAAACAATGAGCAGTTCTTC
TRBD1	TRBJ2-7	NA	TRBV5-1	CASSMGQGAYEQYF	TGCGCCAGCAGCATGGGACAGGGGGCTTACGAGCAGTACTTC
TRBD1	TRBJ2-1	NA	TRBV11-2	CASSSSRDRDGQFF	TGTGCCAGCAGCTCGTCCCGGGACAGGGACGGGCAGTTCTTC
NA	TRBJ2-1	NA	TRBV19	CASSDLALIDEQFF	TGTGCCAGTAGCGATCTAGCGTTAATCGATGAGCAGTTCTTC
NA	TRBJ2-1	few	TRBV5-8	CASRKASFLFQGEQFF	TGTGCCAGCAGAAAAGCTAGCTTTTTGTTCCAAGGTGAGCAGTTCTTC
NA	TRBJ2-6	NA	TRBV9	CASSVEPGFSGANVLTF	TGTGCCAGCAGCGTAGAGCCGGGATTCTCTGGGGCCAACGTCCTGACTTTC
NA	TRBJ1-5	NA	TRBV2	CASSEQISNQPQHF	TGTGCCAGCAGTGAACAGATTAGCAATCAGCCCCAGCATTTT
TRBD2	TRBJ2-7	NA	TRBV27	CASSLAGTSGSYEQYF	TGTGCCAGCAGTTTAGCGGGGACTAGCGGGAGTTACGAGCAGTACTTC
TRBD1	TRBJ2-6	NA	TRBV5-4	CASSPQGNGANVLTF	TGTGCCAGCAGCCCACAGGGGAACGGGGCCAACGTCCTGACTTTC
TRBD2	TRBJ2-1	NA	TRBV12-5	CASVPIAGPLYNEQFF	TGTGCTAGTGTCCCGATAGCGGGACCTCTTTACAATGAGCAGTTCTTC
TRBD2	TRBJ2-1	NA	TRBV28	CASGGTSVNEQFF	TGTGCCAGCGGTGGGACTAGCGTCAATGAGCAGTTCTTC
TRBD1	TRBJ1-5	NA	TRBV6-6	CASSYSWDSLQPQHF	TGTGCCAGCAGTTACTCATGGGACAGCCTACAGCCCCAGCATTTT
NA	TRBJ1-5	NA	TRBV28	CASSLYIPKRQPQHF	TGTGCCAGCAGTTTATATATACCTAAGAGGCAGCCCCAGCATTTT
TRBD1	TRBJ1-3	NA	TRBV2	CASKVTGTGALSGNTIYF	TGTGCCAGCAAAGTGACCGGGACAGGGGCGCTCTCTGGAAACACCATATATTTT
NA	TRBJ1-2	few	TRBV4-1	CASSHQGKVYGYTF	TGCGCCAGCAGCCACCAGGGGAAGGTCTATGGCTACACCTTC
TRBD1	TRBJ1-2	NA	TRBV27	CASSLSATGNPYGYTF	TGTGCCAGCAGTTTATCTGCGACAGGGAATCCTTATGGCTACACCTTC
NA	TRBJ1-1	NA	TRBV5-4	CASSLDMGLNTEAFF	TGTGCCAGCAGCTTGGATATGGGGCTGAACACTGAAGCTTTCTTT
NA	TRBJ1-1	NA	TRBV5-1	CASSLNWEKAFF	TGCGCCAGCAGCTTGAATTGGGAGAAAGCTTTCTTT
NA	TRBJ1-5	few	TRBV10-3	CAISEEQGGNQPQHF	TGTGCCATCAGTGAGGAACAGGGCGGCAATCAGCCCCAGCATTTT
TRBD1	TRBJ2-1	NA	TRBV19	CASRSQGANEQFF	TGTGCCAGTAGAAGTCAGGGGGCAAATGAGCAGTTCTTC
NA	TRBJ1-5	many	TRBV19	CASSTGVHQPQHF	TGTGCCAGTAGTACAGGGGTACATCAGCCCCAGCATTTT